The next 25 T cell receptor beta chains were all read from a single sample in a study of blood T cell repertoires in COVID-19. Assay used: immunoSEQ multiplex PCR; TCRdb lists only in-frame clones, some missing. Counted here are fewer than 200,000 clones, around 84% occurring once; the ten biggest clones make up less than 6.5%. The sample taken for sequencing was peripheral blood. The receptors were sampled from a woman in her forties or fifties with COVID-19, enrolled during active disease.

This clone occurred a few times. The chain recombines TRBV7-9 with TRBJ2-5, with D perhaps matching TRBD2 (6 bases). Germline V gene data show CDR1 as SEHNR and CDR2 as FQNEAQ (reference sequence). Deletions cut 8 bases from V and 5 bases from J, with 18 bases between. This CDR3 spans 14 amino acids. Written as DNA, the CDR3 is TGTGCCAGCGAGGACTCGGGCGGGAAGGAGACCCAGTACTTC. This gives the protein CASEDSGGKETQYF.

This chain joins TRBV10-1 and TRBJ2-5; TRBD1 matches 7 bases. V dropped 3 bases and J dropped 5; count of bases not matched to a gene: 9. CDR3 length: 15 amino acids. CDR1 and CDR2 from the germline V gene are WNHNN and SYGVQD (reference sequence). CDR3 sequence: CASSDDRESGETQYF. CDR3 DNA sequence: TGCGCCAGCAGTGACGACAGGGAATCCGGCGAGACCCAGTACTTC.

The chain couples TRBV5-1 to TRBJ2-3; 7 nucleotides agree with TRBD1. The CDR3 contains 20 residues. V gave up 0 bases and J gave up 0 bases; unmatched junction bases: 16. CDR1 SGHRS and CDR2 YFSETQ come from the germline V gene. The CDR3 loop is CASSLEGRQEVQGSTDTQYF. The CDR3 DNA is TGCGCCAGCAGCTTGGAGGGAAGACAGGAGGTACAGGGGAGCACAGATACGCAGTATTTT.

The chain employs TRBV11-2 and TRBJ2-3; 11 bases agree with TRBD2. CDR1 SGHAT and CDR2 FQNNGV come from the germline V gene. The CDR3 totals 16 residues. J lost 6 bases, V lost 5 bases, and 10 bases had no gene match. DNA of the CDR3: TGTGCCAGCAGCACACGTAGCGGGGGGGCAGGTGATACGCAGTATTTT. Its translation: CASSTRSGGAGDTQYF.

This clone was found a few times. The chain uses TRBV3-1 (or the pseudogene TRBV3-2) and TRBJ1-2; unclear D gene. Germline CDR1 reads LGHDT; CDR2 reads YNNKEL (reference sequence). The V end lost 0 bases, the J end lost 5 bases, and 10 bases lay between the germline ends. This CDR3 is built from 14 residues. The CDR3 region has the DNA TGTGCCAGCAGCCAAGAGTCCCACGGGTATGGCTACACCTTC. It translates to CASSQESHGYGYTF.

The chain links TRBV19 to TRBJ2-3; TRBD2 matches at 7 bases. Germline values: CDR1 LNHDA, CDR2 SQIVND (reference sequence). The CDR3 covers 16 residues. The ends lost 5 bases at V and 2 bases at J; junction bases unmatched: 10. The CDR3 DNA follows: TGTGCCAGTAGTTCGGCTAGCGGAGGTCTCACAGATACGCAGTATTTT. Translating gives CASSSASGGLTDTQYF.

V usage is TRBV10-3 and J usage is TRBJ2-2; 9 nucleotides agree with TRBD1. The germline gives CDR1 ENHRY, CDR2 SYGVKD. J gave up 3 bases and V 6 bases, and 8 bases lay outside the gene matches. The CDR3 loop spans 16 amino acids. CDR3 amino acids: CAISGQGSWDTGELFF. CDR3 in DNA: TGTGCCATCAGCGGACAGGGGAGTTGGGACACCGGGGAGCTGTTTTTT.

This clone was counted only a few times. This sequence joins TRBV6-5 and TRBJ2-7, with D possibly matching TRBD1 (5 bases). The CDR3 extends over 14 amino acids. Per the germline V gene, CDR1 is MNHEY and CDR2 is SVGAGI. Trimming left V 2 bases short and J 0 bases short, with 8 bases between. The CDR3: CASSYRDSSYEQYF. CDR3 DNA sequence: TGTGCCAGCAGTTACCGTGACAGCTCCTACGAGCAGTACTTC.

V usage is TRBV5-1 and J usage is TRBJ2-3; the match to TRBD1 covers 11 bases. The CDR3 consists of 15 residues. The V segment lost 4 bases and the J segment 3 bases; nucleotides outside the gene matches: 4. CDR1 is SGHRS and CDR2 is YFSETQ in the germline V gene. The CDR3 is CASSRGQGGTDTQYF. The CDR3 region has the DNA TGCGCCAGCAGCAGGGGACAGGGGGGGACAGATACGCAGTATTTT. The whole variable domain, filled in from reference TRBV5-1 and TRBJ2-3, reads KAGVTQTPRYLIKTRGQQVTLSCSPISGHRSVSWYQQTPGQGLQFLFEYFSETQRNKGNFPGRFSGRQFSNSRSEMNVSTLELGDSALYLCASSRGQGGTDTQYFGPGTRLTVL.

The chain employs TRBV3-1 (or the pseudogene TRBV3-2) and TRBJ1-1, with D unresolved. Germline V gives CDR1 LGHDT, CDR2 YNNKEL (reference sequence). V lost 1 base to trimming and J lost 3 bases, with 9 bases between them. This CDR3 comprises 14 residues. Written as DNA, the CDR3 is TGTGCCAGCAGCCAAGGGAGCGGGTACACTGAAGCTTTCTTT. Protein product: CASSQGSGYTEAFF.

The chain employs TRBV7-9 and TRBJ2-1; TRBD2 aligns across 7 bases. The CDR3 is 18 residues long. V dropped 4 bases and J dropped 8; count of bases not matched to a gene: 20. Germline V gene lookup returns CDR1 SEHNR and CDR2 FQNEAQ (reference sequence). The CDR3 region has the DNA TGTGCCAGCAGCTACCAGGGACTAACAAAGGGCCTTGGGGATGAGCAGTTCTTC. Translated, it gives CASSYQGLTKGLGDEQFF.

This sequence joins TRBV11-2 and TRBJ1-1, with a possible D match to TRBD1 (5 bases). V was shortened by 5 bases and J by 2 bases, with 18 bases between the two germline ends. The CDR3 loop spans 16 amino acids. The germline V gene has CDR1 SGHAT and CDR2 FQNNGV. The CDR3 DNA reads as TGTGCCAGCAGCCTGTCCCGGGACTTTTACAACACTGAAGCTTTCTTT. Translated: CASSLSRDFYNTEAFF.

The V gene is TRBV6-5, the J gene TRBJ1-2; D possibly corresponds to TRBD1 (6 bases). Trimming stripped 7 bases from V and 4 bases from J, with 13 bases between. Germline loops: CDR1 MNHEY, CDR2 SVGAGI. This CDR3 comprises 13 residues. The CDR3 sequence: CASKRQDGYGYTF. As DNA, the CDR3 is TGTGCCAGCAAAAGACAGGACGGCTATGGCTACACCTTC.

The rearrangement links TRBV7-9 to TRBJ1-6, with 8 bases lining up with TRBD1. Germline CDR1 reads SEHNR; CDR2 reads FQNEAQ (reference sequence). The CDR3 runs to 15 residues. Trimming removed 0 bases from V and 5 bases from J; junction bases left unmatched: 0. CDR3 region: CASSLATGDNSPLHF. The DNA of the CDR3 is TGTGCCAGCAGCTTAGCGACAGGGGATAATTCACCCCTCCACTTT.

The chain links TRBV5-1 to TRBJ2-3; D perhaps matches TRBD1 (6 bases). The CDR3 has 13 residues. Per the germline V gene, CDR1 is SGHRS and CDR2 is YFSETQ. Trimming left V 4 bases short and J 0 bases short, with 6 bases between. Written as DNA, the CDR3 is TGCGCCAGCAGCGGGGGCAGCACAGATACGCAGTATTTT. It encodes CASSGGSTDTQYF.

The J gene is TRBJ1-3, the V gene TRBV27; a weak D match, TRBD1 (6 bases). The V gene's germline CDR1 is MNHEY and CDR2 SMNVEV (reference sequence). The CDR3 is 12 residues long. V was clipped by 8 bases and J by 4 bases, with 9 bases between them. The CDR3 reads CASGQIGNTIYF. In DNA, the CDR3 is TGTGCCAGCGGACAGATCGGAAACACCATATATTTT.

The chain employs TRBV2 and TRBJ2-7; D might be TRBD1 (6 bases). CDR1 is SNHLY, CDR2 FYNNEI, per germline. Trimming stripped 7 bases from V and 6 bases from J, with 7 bases between. The CDR3 has 10 amino acids. The CDR3 is CASNRAEQYF. In DNA form, the CDR3 reads TGTGCCAGCAACAGGGCCGAGCAGTACTTC.

The gene calls are TRBV3-1 (or the pseudogene TRBV3-2) and TRBJ2-3; 8 bases are shared with TRBD1. Germline CDR1 LGHDT, CDR2 YNNKEL (reference sequence). CDR3 size: 14 residues. J lost 6 bases, V lost 5 bases, and 7 bases had no gene match. The CDR3 nucleotides are TGTGCCAGCAGCTCCGACAGGGGATGGGATACGCAGTATTTT. Translating it yields CASSSDRGWDTQYF.

The rearrangement joins TRBV5-6 to TRBJ1-3, with TRBD1 matching 7 bases. The germline gives CDR1 SGHDT, CDR2 YYEEEE. V was clipped by 4 bases and J by 2 bases; unmatched bases: 9. The CDR3 length is 16 residues. As DNA, the CDR3 is TGTGCCAGCAGCATCTATGACAGGGAGGCTGGAAACACCATATATTTT. Translating gives CASSIYDREAGNTIYF.

This chain links TRBV29-1 with TRBJ2-3, with 8 bases that match TRBD2. The CDR3 sequence is 14 residues long. Germline loops: CDR1 SQVTM, CDR2 ANQGSEA. Trimming cost V 8 bases and J 2 bases; bases outside gene matches: 9. CDR3 region: CSSYSGVSTDTQYF. The CDR3 DNA sequence: TGCAGCTCCTATAGCGGGGTCTCCACAGATACGCAGTATTTT.

The gene calls are TRBV5-1 and TRBJ2-3, with 13 bases that match TRBD2. The CDR3 loop spans 16 amino acids. Germline V gene sequence: CDR1 SGHRS, CDR2 YFSETQ. The V and J ends lost 4 bases and 4 bases, in that order; junction bases with no gene match: 6. The CDR3 region is CASSRVGLAGSDTQYF. The CDR3 coding sequence is TGCGCCAGCAGCCGGGTGGGACTAGCGGGGTCAGATACGCAGTATTTT.

V usage is TRBV19 and J usage is TRBJ2-3; possibly TRBD1 for D (6 bases). The CDR3 is 14 residues long. CDR1 is LNHDA, CDR2 SQIVND, per germline (reference sequence). V lost 6 bases to trimming and J lost 2 bases, with 12 bases between them. This CDR3 reads CASSEGESTDTQYF. For the CDR3, the DNA is TGTGCCAGTAGCGAGGGGGAATCCACAGATACGCAGTATTTT.

The V gene is TRBV28, the J gene TRBJ1-2; 7 nucleotides align to TRBD1. Germline V gives CDR1 MDHEN, CDR2 SYDVKM. The J segment lost 4 bases and the V segment lost 2 bases, leaving 7 bases of the junction unmatched. The CDR3 is made up of 15 amino acids. CDR3 in amino acids: CASSLEEQGVYGYTF. The CDR3, as DNA: TGTGCCAGCAGTTTAGAGGAGCAGGGGGTCTATGGCTACACCTTC.

A note on this clone: The same CDR3 can be traced to other DNA sequences in this sample. The chain employs TRBV7-9 and TRBJ1-5; D gene unclear. V lost 2 bases to trimming and J lost 4 bases, with 3 bases between them. The CDR3 is 12 amino acids. Germline V gene data show CDR1 as SEHNR and CDR2 as FQNEAQ (reference sequence). The CDR3 bases are TGTGCCAGCAGCTTATCTAATCAGCCCCAGCATTTT. The encoded protein is CASSLSNQPQHF.

V gene TRBV7-5 combines with J gene TRBJ2-1; TRBD1, the table's D call, was not compared with the DNA. TRBV7-5 is designated a pseudogene. There are 14 residues in the CDR3. The CDR3: CVRSDRQGLNEQFF. In DNA form, the CDR3 reads TGTGTCAGAAGCGATCGACAGGGGTTGAATGAGCAGTTCTTC.